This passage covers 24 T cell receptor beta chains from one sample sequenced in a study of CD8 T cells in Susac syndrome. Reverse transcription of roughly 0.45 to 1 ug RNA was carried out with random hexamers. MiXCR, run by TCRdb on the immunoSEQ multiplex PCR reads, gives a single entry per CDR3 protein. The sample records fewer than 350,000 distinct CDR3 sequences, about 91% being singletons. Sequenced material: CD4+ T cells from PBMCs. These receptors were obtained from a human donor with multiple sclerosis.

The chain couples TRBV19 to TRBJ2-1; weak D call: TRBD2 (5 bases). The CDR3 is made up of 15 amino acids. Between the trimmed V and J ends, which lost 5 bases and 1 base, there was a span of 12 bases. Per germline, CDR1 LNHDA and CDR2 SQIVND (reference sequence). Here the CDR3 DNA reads TGTGCCAGTAGTCTATCGGGGATTTCCTACAATGAGCAGTTCTTC. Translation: CASSLSGISYNEQFF.

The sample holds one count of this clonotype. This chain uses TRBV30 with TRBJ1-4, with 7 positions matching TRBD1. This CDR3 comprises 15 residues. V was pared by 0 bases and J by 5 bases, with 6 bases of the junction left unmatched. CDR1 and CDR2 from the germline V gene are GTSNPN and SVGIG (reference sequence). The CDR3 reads CAWSVQVTGNEKLFF. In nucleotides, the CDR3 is TGTGCCTGGAGTGTACAGGTGACAGGGAATGAAAAACTGTTTTTT.

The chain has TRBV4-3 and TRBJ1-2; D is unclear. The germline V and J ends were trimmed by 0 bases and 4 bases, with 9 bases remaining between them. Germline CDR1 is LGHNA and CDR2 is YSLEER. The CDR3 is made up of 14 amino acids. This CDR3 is CASSQERRFYGYTF. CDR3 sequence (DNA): TGCGCCAGCAGCCAAGAACGGAGGTTCTATGGCTACACCTTC.

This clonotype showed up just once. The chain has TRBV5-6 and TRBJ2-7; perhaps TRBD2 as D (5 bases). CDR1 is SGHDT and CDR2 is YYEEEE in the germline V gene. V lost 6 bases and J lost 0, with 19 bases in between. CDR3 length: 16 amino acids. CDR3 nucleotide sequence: TGTGCCAGCACGGTTGCCCCGAGCGGCGGCTCCTACGAGCAGTACTTC. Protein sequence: CASTVAPSGGSYEQYF.

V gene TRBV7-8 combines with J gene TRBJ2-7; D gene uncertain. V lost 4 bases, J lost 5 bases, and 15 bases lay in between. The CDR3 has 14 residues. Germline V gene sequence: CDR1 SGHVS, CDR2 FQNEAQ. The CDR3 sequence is CASSSPGKSHEQYF. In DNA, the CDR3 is TGTGCCAGCAGCTCGCCCGGAAAGTCCCACGAGCAGTACTTC.

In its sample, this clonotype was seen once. CDR3 loop: CSAERTGPYGYTF. The CDR3, as DNA: TGCAGTGCAGAAAGGACAGGGCCCTATGGCTACACCTTC. This chain uses TRBV20-1 with TRBJ1-2, with TRBD1 identical over 8 bases. The CDR3 extends over 13 amino acids. The germline gives CDR1 DFQATT, CDR2 SNEGSKA (reference sequence). Germline trimming cut 6 bases from V and 4 bases from J; bases unmatched to any gene: 7.

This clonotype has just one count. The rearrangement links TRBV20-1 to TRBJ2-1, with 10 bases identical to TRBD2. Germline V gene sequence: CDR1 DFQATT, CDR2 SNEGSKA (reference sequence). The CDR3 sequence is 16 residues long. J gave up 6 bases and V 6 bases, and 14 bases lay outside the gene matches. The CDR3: CSAHTLLAGDGNEQFF. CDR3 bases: TGCAGTGCGCATACCCTCCTAGCGGGAGACGGCAATGAGCAGTTCTTC.

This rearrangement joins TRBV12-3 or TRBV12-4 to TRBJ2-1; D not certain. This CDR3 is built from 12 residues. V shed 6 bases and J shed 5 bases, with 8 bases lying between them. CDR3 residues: CASRPTDNEQFF. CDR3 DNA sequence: TGTGCCAGCAGACCAACCGACAATGAGCAGTTCTTC.

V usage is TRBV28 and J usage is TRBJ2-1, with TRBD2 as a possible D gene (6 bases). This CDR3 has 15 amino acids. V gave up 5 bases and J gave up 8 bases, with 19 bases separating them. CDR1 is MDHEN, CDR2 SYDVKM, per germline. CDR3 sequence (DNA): TGTGCCAGCAGTGCGGGACTTCTCAGCGCGCATGAGCAGTTCTTC. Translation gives CASSAGLLSAHEQFF. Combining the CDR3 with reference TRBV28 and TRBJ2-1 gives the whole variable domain DVKVTQSSRYLVKRTGEKVFLECVQDMDHENMFWYRQDPGLGLRLIYFSYDVKMKEKGDIPEGYSVSREKKERFSLILESASTNQTSMYLCASSAGLLSAHEQFFGPGTRLTVL.

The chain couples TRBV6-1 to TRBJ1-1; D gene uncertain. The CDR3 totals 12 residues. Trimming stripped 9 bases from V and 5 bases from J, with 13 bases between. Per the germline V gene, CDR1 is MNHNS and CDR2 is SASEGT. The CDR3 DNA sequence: TGTGCCAGTAGGGAGCCCGGGACTGAAGCTTTCTTT. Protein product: CASREPGTEAFF.

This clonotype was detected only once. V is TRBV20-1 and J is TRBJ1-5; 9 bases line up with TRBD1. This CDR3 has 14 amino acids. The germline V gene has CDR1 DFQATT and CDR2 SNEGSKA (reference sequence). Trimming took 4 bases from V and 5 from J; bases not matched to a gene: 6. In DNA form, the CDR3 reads TGCAGTGCTATACCGGGACAGGGCGATCAGCCCCAGCATTTT. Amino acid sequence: CSAIPGQGDQPQHF.

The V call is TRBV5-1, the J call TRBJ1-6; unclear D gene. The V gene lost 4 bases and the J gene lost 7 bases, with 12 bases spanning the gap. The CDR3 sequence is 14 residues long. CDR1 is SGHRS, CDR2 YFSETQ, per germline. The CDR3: CASSPAQENSPLHF. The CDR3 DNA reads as TGCGCCAGCAGCCCGGCCCAGGAAAATTCACCCCTCCACTTT. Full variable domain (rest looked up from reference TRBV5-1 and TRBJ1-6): KAGVTQTPRYLIKTRGQQVTLSCSPISGHRSVSWYQQTPGQGLQFLFEYFSETQRNKGNFPGRFSGRQFSNSRSEMNVSTLELGDSALYLCASSPAQENSPLHFGNGTRLTVT.

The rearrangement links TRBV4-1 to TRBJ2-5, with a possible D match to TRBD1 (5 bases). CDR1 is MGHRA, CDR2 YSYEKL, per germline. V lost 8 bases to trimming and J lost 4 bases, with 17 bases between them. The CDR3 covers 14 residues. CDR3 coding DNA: TGCGCCAGCTCCGAAAGGGGTGGCCGAGAGACCCAGTACTTC. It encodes CASSERGGRETQYF.

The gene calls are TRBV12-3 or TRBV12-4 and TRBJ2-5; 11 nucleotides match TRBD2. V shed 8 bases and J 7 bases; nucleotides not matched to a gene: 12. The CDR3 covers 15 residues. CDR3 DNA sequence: TGTGCCAGCCGAGCACTAGCGGGGGAGGGGGTGACCCAGTACTTC. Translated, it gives CASRALAGEGVTQYF.

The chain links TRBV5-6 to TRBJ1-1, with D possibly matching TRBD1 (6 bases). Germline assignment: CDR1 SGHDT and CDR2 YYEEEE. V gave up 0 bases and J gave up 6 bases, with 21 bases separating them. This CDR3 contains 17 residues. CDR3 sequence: CASSLVSGAASFPEAFF. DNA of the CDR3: TGTGCCAGCAGCTTGGTATCGGGGGCCGCGTCGTTTCCTGAAGCTTTCTTT.

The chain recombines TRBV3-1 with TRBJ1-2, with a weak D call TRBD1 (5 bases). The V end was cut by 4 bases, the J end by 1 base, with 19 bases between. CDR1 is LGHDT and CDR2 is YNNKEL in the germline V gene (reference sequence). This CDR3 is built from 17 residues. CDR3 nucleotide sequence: TGTGCCAGCAGCCCCCGGGACGGGCGAGACAATAACTATGGCTACACCTTC. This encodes CASSPRDGRDNNYGYTF.

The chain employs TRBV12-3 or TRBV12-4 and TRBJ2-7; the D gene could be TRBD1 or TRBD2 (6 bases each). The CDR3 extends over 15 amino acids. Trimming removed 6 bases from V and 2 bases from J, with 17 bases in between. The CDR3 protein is CASSRGRRGAYEQYF. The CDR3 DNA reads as TGTGCCAGCAGCCGGGGGCGACGCGGGGCCTACGAGCAGTACTTC.

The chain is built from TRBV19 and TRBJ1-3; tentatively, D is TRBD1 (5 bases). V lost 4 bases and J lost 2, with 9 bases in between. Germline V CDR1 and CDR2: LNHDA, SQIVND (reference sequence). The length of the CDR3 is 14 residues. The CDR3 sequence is CASSTQGAGNTIYF. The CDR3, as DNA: TGTGCCAGTAGTACCCAGGGAGCTGGAAACACCATATATTTT.

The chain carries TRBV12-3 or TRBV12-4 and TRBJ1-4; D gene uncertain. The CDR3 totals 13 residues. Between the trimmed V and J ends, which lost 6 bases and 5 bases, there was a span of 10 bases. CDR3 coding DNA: TGTGCCAGCAGGCGAACCGGGAATGAAAAACTGTTTTTT. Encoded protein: CASRRTGNEKLFF.

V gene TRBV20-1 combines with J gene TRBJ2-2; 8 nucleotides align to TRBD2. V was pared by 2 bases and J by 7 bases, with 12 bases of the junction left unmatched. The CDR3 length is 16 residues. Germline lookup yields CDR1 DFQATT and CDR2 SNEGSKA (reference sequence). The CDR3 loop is CSARITGRAGNGELFF. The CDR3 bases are TGCAGTGCTAGAATCACCGGGAGGGCCGGTAACGGGGAGCTGTTTTTT.

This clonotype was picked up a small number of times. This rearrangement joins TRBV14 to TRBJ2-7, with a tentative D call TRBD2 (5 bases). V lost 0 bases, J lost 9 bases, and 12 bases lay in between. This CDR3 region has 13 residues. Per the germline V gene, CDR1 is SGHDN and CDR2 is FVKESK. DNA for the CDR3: TGTGCCAGCAGCCAAGATATCGGAGGCTCGCAGTACTTC. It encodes CASSQDIGGSQYF.

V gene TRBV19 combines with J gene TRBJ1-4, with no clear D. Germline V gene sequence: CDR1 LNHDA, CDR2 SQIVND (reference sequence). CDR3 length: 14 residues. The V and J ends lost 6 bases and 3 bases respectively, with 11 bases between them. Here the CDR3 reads CASSRTDANEKLFF. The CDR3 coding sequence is TGTGCCAGTAGCCGGACGGACGCTAATGAAAAACTGTTTTTT. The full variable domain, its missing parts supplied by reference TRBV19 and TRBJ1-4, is DGGITQSPKYLFRKEGQNVTLSCEQNLNHDAMYWYRQDPGQGLRLIYYSQIVNDFQKGDIAEGYSVSREKKESFPLTVTSAQKNPTAFYLCASSRTDANEKLFFGSGTQLSVL.

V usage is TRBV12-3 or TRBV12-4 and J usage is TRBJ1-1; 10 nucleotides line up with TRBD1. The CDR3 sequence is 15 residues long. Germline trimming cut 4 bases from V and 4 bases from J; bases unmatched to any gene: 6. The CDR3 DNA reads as TGTGCCAGCAGTTCTCCGGGACAGGGGACCACTGAAGCTTTCTTT. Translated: CASSSPGQGTTEAFF.

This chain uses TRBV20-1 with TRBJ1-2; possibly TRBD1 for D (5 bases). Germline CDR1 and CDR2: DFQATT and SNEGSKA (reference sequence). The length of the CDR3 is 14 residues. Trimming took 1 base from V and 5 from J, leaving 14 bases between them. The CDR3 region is CSARGGTERYGYTF. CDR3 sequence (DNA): TGCAGTGCTAGAGGCGGGACCGAGAGGTATGGCTACACCTTC.